This TCR beta chain was identified during a study of blood T cell repertoires in acute mononucleosis (TCRdb year 2020). As for the study more broadly: Acute-phase samples, representing the primary response, were taken within 2 weeks of symptom onset. The mean EBV load in blood was 3.5 to 4 log10 genome copies per million B cells during acute infection, compared with about 2.6 at convalescence. During acute infection, about 2.1% and 1.1% of blood CD8 T cells were made up of mean YVL-BR-specific and GLC-BM-specific cells, respectively. The paper's findings and limits, for the study overall: Both chains appeared to be involved in GLC-BM selection, with public TCRbeta motifs on BV14-BJ2 and BV20-BJ1 being observed alongside a TCRalpha motif on AV5-AJ31. Although only approximately 10% of unique acute clonotypes carried over into convalescence, these persisting clonotypes made up most of the response, and the remainder were seemingly replaced by new, diverse de novo clonotypes. Because only a fraction of each donor's blood was analyzed, sampling error might partly explain the low overlap between acute and convalescent clonotypes. Only a few donors were included in the cohort, so group averages were based on very few individuals.

For TCR profiling, total RNA from no fewer than 8,000 sorted tetramer+ CD8 T cells was reverse transcribed into cDNA. CDR3 regions were amplified by PCR with primers annealing to V and J regions, adding unique molecular identifiers to track templates. The immunoSEQ platform, including its sequencing and error-correction standards, was used to profile TCRalpha and TCRbeta chains. The authors' analysis ran thus. Clonal copy numbers were corrected for sequencing and PCR errors, and IMGT conventions were followed to define CDR3s. Analysis was restricted to productive rearrangements and was performed with immunoSEQ Analyzer versions 2.0 and 3.0, and gene-pairing frequencies were further processed in Microsoft Excel. Circos plots were used to visualize V-J pairings, and MEME together with a custom motifSearch program was used to find CDR3 motifs. The probability of generation of TCR sequences was calculated using the OLGA algorithm. Clonotypes seen at both visits were designated persistent, clonotypes seen only acutely were designated nonpersistent, and clonotypes seen only at convalescence were designated de novo. An amino acid clonotype used by more than one donor was defined as a public TCR. TCRdb took over this immuneACCESS table, retaining in-frame rearrangements with V and J assigned. Such tables are incomplete; in checked studies, under half of the missing clones stem from an unresolved V gene, and the remainder is unexplained. That table furnishes V, J and clone size, whereas the DNA furnished D and trimming. This sample has around 2,500 clones in its table, and roughly two thirds of those were observed once. The ten most abundant clones make up approximately 49% of the sample.

The sample's time point label, in plain terms: acute infectious mononucleosis, at clinical presentation within 2 weeks of symptom onset (visit 1). Over primary infection, the study followed CD8 T cell responses to two immunodominant EBV epitopes: BRLF1 109 (YVL-BR) and BMLF1 280 (GLC-BM). Primary EBV infection was taken to be indicated by a positive serum heterophile antibody test and EBV viral capsid antigen-specific IgM. Magnetic positive selection (MACS) was first used to enrich total CD8 T cells from PBMCs. Live CD3+ CD8+ tetramer+ cells were sorted on a FACSAria III to over 90% purity. Cell sorting used a PE-conjugated tetramer carrying the BMLF1 280-288 peptide. TCR repertoires of EBV epitope-specific CD8 T cells were deep-sequenced directly ex vivo after tetramer sorting, at acute infection and at convalescence. The donors were a few individuals between about 18 and 29 years old who had clinical acute infectious mononucleosis along with laboratory evidence of primary EBV infection. Heparinized peripheral blood was collected when donors presented clinically with mononucleosis symptoms and again about 6 months afterward. Ficoll-Paque density gradient centrifugation was used to isolate PBMCs.

The CDR3 has 11 amino acids, counting both end residues. CDR1 and CDR2 are drawn from the germline V gene: SGHDN, FVKESK. In the case of this clone: The conserved phenylalanine or tryptophan is not found at the CDR3 terminus, so this likely reflects a read error. It is unclear where the CDR3 begins or ends on the DNA, so no DNA is shown, and the CDR3 is as TCRdb lists it.

The sequence is built from TRBV14 and TRBJ2-3; TRBD2 is the table's D call, not checked against the DNA. The material was EBV GLC epitope tetramer+ CD8+ T cells sorted from PBMCs, obtained during acute infectious mononucleosis. The cell subset or site label on this specimen signifies: CD8 T cells binding tetramer with EBV BMLF1 280-288 peptide (GLC-BM). This TCR was recovered from a woman in her late teens or twenties with infectious mononucleosis caused by EBV. The CDR3 reads CASSQSPGGTH.